The text below deals with one T cell receptor beta chain. Other DNA variants within this sample encode the same CDR3. The trim removed 2 bases at V and 3 bases at J, leaving 3 bases unmatched. In germline, CDR1 is SGHNT, CDR2 YYREEE (reference sequence). The CDR3 has 15 amino acids. Profiled with immunoSEQ multiplex PCR; TCRdb holds only in-frame clones, not every one. The table records 400,000 to 450,000 clones, approximately 92% of them present only once. Treatment given: 15 to 20 received Ad26.COV2.S at low or high dose, single or two shots; several received placebo; per-sample allocation not given. The study sampled participants on day 63 after the first vaccine or placebo injection. These data originate in a study of Ad26.COV2.S vaccination and SARS-CoV-2 variants.

The receptor was derived from a person between 18 and 65 years old who received the Ad26.COV2.S COVID-19 vaccine or a placebo. V usage is TRBV5-4 and J usage is TRBJ2-1; 9 bases are a match to TRBD2. The sequencing used peripheral blood, collected in a trial of Ad26.COV2.S vaccine versus placebo. The CDR3 spells CASSLRLADYNEQFF. CDR3 sequence (DNA): TGTGCCAGCAGCTTAAGACTAGCGGACTACAATGAGCAGTTCTTC.